This T cell receptor (beta chain) comes out of a study of glioma-infiltrating T cells. Whole-study context: Glioblastomas were WHO grade IV, sampled at first diagnosis; low-grade were grade II. Sequencing aimed for about 4.5- to 11-fold coverage of about a million peripheral T cells.

Study-level findings and limits: Very few CDR3 sequences were shared between tissue and blood. Patients with low tissue-blood divergence carried a signature set of shared blood CDR3 motifs.

This clonotype was counted ten times or more. No antigen is known for it. TCR alpha and beta CDR3 regions were amplified from RNA using iRepertoire nested multiplex PCR. Each CDR3 protein is one row after TCRdb ran MiXCR on the multiplex PCR reads. The table has 300,000 to 450,000 distinct CDR3 sequences, 41% seen once. The V gene's germline CDR1 is MNHNS and CDR2 SASEGT. The V end lost 5 bases, the J end lost 5 bases, and 9 bases lay between the germline ends. There are 13 residues in the CDR3. The clonotype comes from a human donor with low-grade glioma or glioblastoma, undergoing nonglioma brain surgery, or in good health (not recorded which). The chain uses TRBV6-1 and TRBJ2-2; D not certain. Sequencing was performed on glioma tissue, nonneoplastic brain tissue, or PBMCs (not recorded which). The CDR3 DNA reads as TGTGCCAGCAGTTCGGACGGAACCGGGGAGCTGTTTTTT. Translation: CASSSDGTGELFF.